One and the same sample provided the 11 T cell receptor beta chains below, sequenced in a study of T-cell memory formation after mild COVID-19. TCRdb recomputed calls from the 5' RACE reads with MiXCR, one row per CDR3 protein. Among approximately 580,000 distinct CDR3 sequences listed, around 21% were seen once. The sample taken for sequencing was PBMCs or a T cell subset sorted from them (not recorded which). All receptors come from an adult woman who had mild COVID-19 (a few samples of this study predate the infection). Cell type and time point are not known.

This clonotype was counted between two and nine times. The chain uses TRBV20-1 and TRBJ2-7; TRBD2 matches 15 bases. There are 16 residues in the CDR3. Germline lookup yields CDR1 DFQATT and CDR2 SNEGSKA (reference sequence). V lost 0 bases to trimming and J lost 6 bases; unmatched junction nucleotides: 6. CDR3 loop: CSARELGTSGGIEQYF. The CDR3 nucleotides are TGCAGTGCTAGAGAGCTCGGGACTAGCGGGGGGATCGAGCAGTACTTC.

The chain couples TRBV6-1 to TRBJ2-5, with D maybe TRBD2 (5 bases). The germline V and J ends were trimmed by 9 bases and 2 bases, with 13 bases remaining between them. There are 13 residues in the CDR3. Germline CDR1 MNHNS, CDR2 SASEGT. CDR3 sequence reads: CASTRTFQETQYF. In DNA form, the CDR3 reads TGTGCCAGTACCCGGACTTTTCAAGAGACCCAGTACTTC.

This clonotype was observed many times. The chain links TRBV25-1 to TRBJ2-7; TRBD1 matches at 7 bases. Germline-derived CDR1 and CDR2 are MGHDK and SYGVNS. J gave up 2 bases and V 3 bases, and 7 bases lay outside the gene matches. This CDR3 is 15 amino acids long. The CDR3 DNA reads TGTGCCAGCAGTGAGATCGCAGGGGGACCCTACGAGCAGTACTTC. Translation gives CASSEIAGGPYEQYF.

This clonotype was seen a handful of times. This chain connects TRBV6-2 or TRBV6-3 to TRBJ2-7; possibly TRBD2 for D (6 bases). V dropped 1 base and J dropped 4 bases, with 8 bases sitting between them. The CDR3 length is 13 residues. Germline V gene lookup returns CDR1 MNHEY and CDR2 SVGEGT. The CDR3 nucleotides are TGTGCCAGCAGTTACTTCCGGGAGTACGAGCAGTACTTC. Its protein is CASSYFREYEQYF.

This clonotype was observed many times. V and J are TRBV7-9 and TRBJ2-7; 10 bases line up with TRBD1. Germline V gives CDR1 SEHNR, CDR2 FQNEAQ (reference sequence). The CDR3 runs 15 residues. V trimming: 7 bases; J trimming: 1 base; junction bases outside the gene matches: 7. CDR3 protein: CASTPGQGISYEQYF. DNA for the CDR3: TGTGCCAGCACCCCGGGACAGGGGATTTCCTACGAGCAGTACTTC.

This sequence joins TRBV7-2 and TRBJ2-3; 10 positions agree with TRBD2. Germline V gives CDR1 SGHTA, CDR2 FQGNSA. Losses at the gene ends were 4 bases for V and 0 bases for J; bases not matched to a gene: 10. This CDR3 is built from 18 residues. The CDR3 sequence is CASSSLRTSGPSTDTQYF. The CDR3, as DNA: TGTGCCAGCAGCTCCCTCCGGACTAGCGGTCCTAGCACAGATACGCAGTATTTT.

The sample holds a few counts of this clonotype. The chain links TRBV12-3 or TRBV12-4 to TRBJ2-5, with 10 bases matching TRBD2. The CDR3 length is 17 residues. Trimming took 3 bases from V and 5 from J; bases not matched to a gene: 12. CDR3 DNA sequence: TGTGCCAGCAGTTTTACAACCGGGAGTAGCGGGGGGGAGACCCAGTACTTC. It is translated as CASSFTTGSSGGETQYF.

The V gene is TRBV29-1, the J gene TRBJ2-7; D is unresolved. V was shortened by 8 bases and J by 3 bases, with 11 bases between the two germline ends. In germline, CDR1 is SQVTM, CDR2 ANQGSEA. The CDR3 is 11 residues long. In nucleotides, the CDR3 is TGCAGCCTTGGCGGTATCTACGAGCAGTACTTC. Protein: CSLGGIYEQYF.

The rearrangement links TRBV5-6 to TRBJ2-7; 11 bases line up with TRBD2. CDR1 SGHDT and CDR2 YYEEEE come from the germline V gene. Germline trimming cut 0 bases from V and 3 bases from J; bases unmatched to any gene: 2. The CDR3 has 15 residues. The CDR3 region is CASSLETSGVYEQYF. The CDR3 DNA follows: TGTGCCAGCAGCTTGGAGACTAGCGGGGTCTACGAGCAGTACTTC.

V is TRBV5-1 and J is TRBJ2-5; 12 bases fit TRBD1. Per germline, CDR1 SGHRS and CDR2 YFSETQ. This CDR3 is built from 16 residues. V was clipped by 0 bases and J by 6 bases; unmatched bases: 6. The CDR3 sequence is CASSLAGTGGAKTQYF. The CDR3 DNA reads as TGCGCCAGCAGCTTGGCCGGGACAGGGGGCGCAAAGACCCAGTACTTC.

The genes are TRBV12-3 or TRBV12-4 and TRBJ1-3; maybe TRBD1 (5 bases). CDR3 size: 12 residues. The V end lost 8 bases, the J end lost 8 bases, and 13 bases lay between the germline ends. The CDR3 sequence is CASSRGSYTIYF. Written as DNA, the CDR3 is TGTGCCAGCTCCCGGGGGTCCTACACCATATATTTT.